This record concerns one T cell receptor (beta chain) sequence. These data come from a study of blood T cell repertoires in COVID-19. Study context: COVID-19 samples from acute and convalescent phases originated in the United States, Italy and Spain. PBMCs, B-cell-depleted T cells, or T cells were the source of the cDNA or gDNA that made up the material.

Original processing methods: Estimation of nucleated cell counts was performed using reference gene primer amplification. Sequenced by immunoSEQ multiplex PCR; TCRdb stores in-frame clones only, minus some. V, J and clone size are those of that table, while D and trimming were read from the DNA. The data contain over 60,000 clones, 75% to 85% of them singletons. The TCR was taken from a human donor in a cohort sampled during active COVID-19. The specimen sequenced was peripheral blood.

The CDR3 sequence is CASSSRDTGNEKLFF. DNA for the CDR3: TGTGCCAGCAGCTCCCGGGACACCGGAAATGAAAAACTGTTTTTT. The chain recombines TRBV7-9 with TRBJ1-4, with D possibly being TRBD1 (6 bases). Germline-derived CDR1 and CDR2 are SEHNR and FQNEAQ (reference sequence). V shed 4 bases and J shed 5 bases, with 14 bases lying between them. The CDR3 totals 15 residues.